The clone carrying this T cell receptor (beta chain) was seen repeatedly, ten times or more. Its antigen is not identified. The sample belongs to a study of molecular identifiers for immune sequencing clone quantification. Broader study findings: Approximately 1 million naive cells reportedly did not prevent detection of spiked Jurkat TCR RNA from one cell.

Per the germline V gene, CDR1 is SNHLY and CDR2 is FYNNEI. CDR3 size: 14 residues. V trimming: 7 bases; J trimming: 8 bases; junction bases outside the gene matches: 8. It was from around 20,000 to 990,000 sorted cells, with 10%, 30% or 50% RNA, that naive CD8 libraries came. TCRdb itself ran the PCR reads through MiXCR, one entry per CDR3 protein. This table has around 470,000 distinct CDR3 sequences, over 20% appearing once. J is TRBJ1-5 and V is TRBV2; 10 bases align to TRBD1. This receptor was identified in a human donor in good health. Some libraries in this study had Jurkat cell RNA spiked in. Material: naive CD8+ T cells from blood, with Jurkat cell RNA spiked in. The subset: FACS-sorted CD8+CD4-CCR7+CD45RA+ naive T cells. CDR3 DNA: TGTGCCAGCACCCCGGGACAGGGGTGGGAGCCCCAGCATTTT. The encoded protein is CASTPGQGWEPQHF.